The 5 T cell receptor beta chains reported below all come from one sample, sequenced in a study of response to subunit inactivated influenza vaccine listed by TCRdb under 2018. Library prep was done by RT-PCR. For sequencing, an Illumina HiSeq 2500 was employed. Clones were called with MiXCR by TCRdb after fastp trimmed the public reads at Q25, and only in-frame beta chains were retained. Every entry covers one CDR3 protein and lists the most common genes and DNA from its rows. This sample gives around 480,000 distinct CDR3 sequences in total; around 9.9% of them show up just once. The ten largest clones represent 10% to 15% of the sample. This sample's time point label indicates: 45 to 50 days after influenza vaccine administration. The sample in question was PBMCs from blood, obtained about 40 days after vaccination. These TCRs come from a man aged 50-59 years who received an inactivated influenza vaccine. Donor details come from another sample of the same person, matched by shared clones.

This clonotype has a handful of counts. DNA for the CDR3: TGCAGTGCTAGAGAAGGCCAGCGGGGGAGACAAGAGACCCAGTACTTC. Residues: CSAREGQRGRQETQYF. V usage is TRBV20-1 and J usage is TRBJ2-5, with 8 positions matching TRBD2. CDR1 is DFQATT, CDR2 SNEGSKA, per germline (reference sequence). V gave up 0 bases and J gave up 2 bases; unmatched junction bases: 8. CDR3 length: 16 amino acids.

This clonotype was counted a few times. This chain uses TRBV6-1 with TRBJ2-1; the match to TRBD1 covers 9 bases. Germline V gives CDR1 MNHNS, CDR2 SASEGT. V trimming: 6 bases; J trimming: 6 bases; junction bases outside the gene matches: 12. This CDR3 contains 16 residues. CDR3: CASRVRWTGAGNEQFF. The DNA of the CDR3 is TGTGCCAGCAGAGTACGATGGACAGGGGCGGGCAATGAGCAGTTCTTC.

This clonotype was counted only a few times. The chain joins TRBV6-1 to TRBJ2-1; 11 bases are shared with TRBD2. Trimming took 6 bases from V and 7 from J; bases not matched to a gene: 17. The CDR3 is made up of 18 amino acids. CDR1 is MNHNS and CDR2 is SASEGT in the germline V gene. The CDR3 DNA reads TGTGCCAGCAGGCGCTACGGTGTCCTAGCGGGGGGCACAAATGAGCAGTTCTTC. Residues: CASRRYGVLAGGTNEQFF.

This clonotype has just one count. At one end the junction does not follow the germline gene, possibly because of a read error. The genes are TRBV6-5 and TRBJ2-6, with D possibly matching TRBD1 (5 bases). This CDR3 contains 17 residues. Germline values: CDR1 MNHEY, CDR2 SVGAGI. The CDR3 region has the DNA TGTGCCAGCAGTTACTTAATTCGGTTCACTGGGGCCAATGTCCTGACTTTC. Translated, it gives CASSYLIRFTGANVLTF.

There are many counts of this clonotype. This chain uses TRBV29-1 with TRBJ2-1, with D unresolved. Germline V lookup: CDR1 SQVTM, CDR2 ANQGSEA. CDR3 length: 14 residues. Trimming took off 3 bases at V and 3 bases at J, with 12 bases between the two ends. In nucleotides, the CDR3 is TGCAGCGTTGATGGGCAGGCCTTCTACAATGAGCAGTTCTTC. Translating gives CSVDGQAFYNEQFF.